The clone carrying this TCR beta chain was recorded a few times. The antigen is unknown. The data are from a study of persistence of HIV-infected CD4 T cells. Study context: Isolated cells were CMV- and HIV-1 Gag-responding CD4+ T cells. Study outcomes and limitations: CMV- and Gag-responding cells had lower TCRbeta richness than CD3/CD28-responding cells. Degenerate expanded CDR3beta sequences were enriched among CMV- and Gag-responding cells.

CDR1 and CDR2 (germline): SGHTA, FQGTGA. Trimming took 4 bases from V and 3 from J, leaving 13 bases between them. CDR3 length equals 14 residues. The immunoSEQ assay was version 4, run in survey mode. Repertoires were generated with immunoSEQ multiplex PCR, while TCRdb's copy carries only in-frame clones and drops some. The sample records over 25,000 clones, 82% being singletons. Lysates of CMV-infected fibroblasts at 10 ug/mL stimulated these cells. CD40L-negative CD69-negative CD45RO-high memory CD4+ T cells were sorted as populations depleted of antigen-responding cells. Donors had CD4+ T cell counts above 400 cells/uL and were CMV-seropositive.

The chain uses TRBV7-3 and TRBJ2-7; D unresolved. This material consisted of CD4+ T cells sorted from PBMCs after approximately 19-hour stimulation, taken from a patient who received antiretroviral therapy. This TCR came from an adult man with HIV who was CMV-seropositive. The CDR3, as DNA: TGTGCCAGCAGCTCGGCCCCTCCTTTCTACGAGCAGTACTTC. This gives the protein CASSSAPPFYEQYF.